The sequence of this TCR beta chain was determined in a study of cytomegalovirus exposure and HLA in healthy donors. General study points: Later on, a genetic analysis was performed. It linked a missense variant in DCLRE1C with V- and J-gene trimming of TCR beta.

V was clipped by 2 bases and J by 2 bases; unmatched bases: 0. The CDR3 covers 13 residues. CDR1 and CDR2 (germline): SQVTM, ANQGSEA. Points on this clone: Antigen specificity is unknown.

The PCR used 60 Vbeta and 13 Jbeta primers. TCRdb's copy holds only in-frame clones and misses some; the assay was immunoSEQ multiplex PCR. The data contain 110,000 to 150,000 clones, 75% to 90% of them singletons. The chain combines TRBV29-1 with TRBJ2-7; TRBD2 agrees at 10 bases. The sample consisted of PBMCs. The sequence came from a female donor in good health and CMV-seronegative. The CDR3 nucleotides read TGCAGCGTTGAAAGCGGGAGGGCCTACGAGCAGTACTTC. Protein: CSVESGRAYEQYF.